The 15 T cell receptor beta chains in this list originate from one sample, sequenced in a study of CXCR3-negative and CXCR3-positive naive CD8 T cells. UMI-tagged TRB cDNA libraries were built via 5' RACE. TCRdb re-called the 5' RACE reads; one entry per CDR3 protein, DNA not given. The sample's table shows 70,000 to 95,000 distinct CDR3 sequences. Sequencing was performed on naive CXCR3- CD8+ T cells from blood. Described subset: CD45RO-CCR7+CD27+CD95- naive CD8+ T cells lacking CXCR3 (TNR3-). The receptors here all came from a human donor in good health. Some clones in this sample may be carry-over from other donors' samples.

This rearrangement joins TRBV20-1 to TRBJ2-1; lacking DNA, the TRBD2 call made by TCRdb goes unchecked. The CDR3 extends over 15 amino acids. The V gene's germline CDR1 is DFQATT and CDR2 SNEGSKA (reference sequence). CDR3 region: CSARDIAGGLDEQFF.

V usage is TRBV7-9 and J usage is TRBJ1-1; the TRBD1 assignment by TCRdb is unverifiable without DNA. CDR1 and CDR2 from the germline V gene are SEHNR and FQNEAQ (reference sequence). The CDR3 extends over 15 amino acids. CDR3 sequence: CASSPTGTENTEAFF.

The gene calls are TRBV2 and TRBJ2-1; with no DNA, the TCRdb D assignment of TRBD1 cannot be verified. The CDR3 runs to 15 residues. Germline loops: CDR1 SNHLY, CDR2 FYNNEI. The CDR3 sequence is CASSEDRGTYNEQFF.

The rearrangement uses TRBV27 and TRBJ2-7; TCRdb's D call of TRBD2 is untestable without DNA. CDR3 length equals 12 residues. In germline, CDR1 is MNHEY, CDR2 SMNVEV (reference sequence). CDR3 protein: CASSGLATEQYF.

The chain combines TRBV25-1 with TRBJ1-1. CDR3 length: 12 amino acids. The germline CDR1 and CDR2 sequences are MGHDK and SYGVNS. The CDR3 loop is CASSEWNTEAFF. Full variable domain (missing parts from reference TRBV25-1 and TRBJ1-1): EADIYQTPRYLVIGTGKKITLECSQTMGHDKMYWYQQDPGMELHLIHYSYGVNSTEKGDLSSESTVSRIRTEHFPLTLESARPSHTSQYLCASSEWNTEAFFGQGTRLTVV.

The rearrangement uses TRBV20-1 and TRBJ2-7; TCRdb calls TRBD1, which cannot be checked without DNA. The CDR3 is 13 amino acids. Germline CDR1 reads DFQATT; CDR2 reads SNEGSKA (reference sequence). CDR3 amino acids: CSAAGQATYEQYF.

The genes are TRBV20-1 and TRBJ1-2; TCRdb designates TRBD1, a call that cannot be tested without DNA. CDR3 length equals 13 residues. Germline V gene lookup returns CDR1 DFQATT and CDR2 SNEGSKA (reference sequence). CDR3 protein: CSAAGTGNYGYTF.

The chain carries TRBV20-1 and TRBJ2-3. This CDR3 contains 15 residues. Looked up from germline, CDR1 is DFQATT and CDR2 is SNEGSKA (reference sequence). The CDR3 reads CSAREAGWGTDTQYF.

The chain employs TRBV28 and TRBJ2-1; lacking DNA, the TRBD2 call made by TCRdb goes unchecked. There are 17 residues in the CDR3. CDR1 and CDR2 from the germline V gene are MDHEN and SYDVKM. CDR3 sequence: CASTDLRKQGGLLEQFF.

The gene calls are TRBV7-6 and TRBJ2-5; TCRdb selects TRBD2, and the lack of DNA leaves this call unchecked. The CDR3 is made up of 13 amino acids. The germline CDR1 and CDR2 sequences are SGHVS and FNYEAQ. The CDR3 sequence: CASSSRDYKTQYF.

This chain joins TRBV7-9 and TRBJ2-3. The CDR3 is 15 amino acids. Germline CDR1 and CDR2: SEHNR and FQNEAQ (reference sequence). CDR3 amino acids: CASSLRLDSTDTQYF.

The J gene is TRBJ2-7, the V gene TRBV7-9; TCRdb names TRBD1, which stays unverified in the absence of DNA. This CDR3 contains 17 residues. Per the germline V gene, CDR1 is SEHNR and CDR2 is FQNEAQ (reference sequence). The CDR3 here is CASSLRSGELLTYEQYF.

The gene calls are TRBV4-3 and TRBJ2-7. CDR1 LGHNA and CDR2 YSLEER come from the germline V gene. CDR3 length: 15 residues. CDR3 in amino acids: CASSQDGRGSYEQYF.

The chain couples TRBV7-3 to TRBJ2-1; the TCRdb D gene call, TRBD2, has no DNA to confirm it. The V gene's germline CDR1 is SGHTA and CDR2 FQGTGA. The CDR3 runs to 17 residues. CDR3 loop: CASSPDGLAGGDNEQFF.

The chain couples TRBV15 to TRBJ2-5. The CDR3 extends over 14 amino acids. Germline CDR1 and CDR2: LNHNV and YYDKDF (reference sequence). The CDR3 sequence: CATSRAMGFETQYF.